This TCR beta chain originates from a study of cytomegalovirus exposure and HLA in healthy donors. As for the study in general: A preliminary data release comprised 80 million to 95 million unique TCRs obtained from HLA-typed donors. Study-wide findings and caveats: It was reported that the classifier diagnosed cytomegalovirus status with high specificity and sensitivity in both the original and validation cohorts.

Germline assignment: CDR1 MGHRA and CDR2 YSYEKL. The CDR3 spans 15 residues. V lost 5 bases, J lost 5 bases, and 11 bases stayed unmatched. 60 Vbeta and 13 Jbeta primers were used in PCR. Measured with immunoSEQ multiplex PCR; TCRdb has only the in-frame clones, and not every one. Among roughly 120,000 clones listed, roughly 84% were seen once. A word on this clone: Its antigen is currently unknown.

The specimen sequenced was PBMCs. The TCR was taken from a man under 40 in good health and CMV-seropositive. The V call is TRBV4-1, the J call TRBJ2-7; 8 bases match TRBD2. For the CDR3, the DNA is TGCGCCAGCAGCTTCGGGAGGGGCAGGGAGAACGAGCAGTACTTC. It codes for CASSFGRGRENEQYF.